This T cell receptor (beta chain) is from a study of T-cell memory formation after mild COVID-19 (dated by TCRdb to the early 2020s). Turning to the overall study: Most TCR sequence clusters were specific to one of the two donors. In a couple of donors, T-cell clones that expanded and contracted after mild COVID-19 were followed by sequencing TCRalpha and TCRbeta repertoires longitudinally. Two young, previously healthy adult volunteers made up the cohort, one male and one female. The study at large found these results: Some responding clones were found in pre-infection memory, which suggests that pre-existing cross-reactive memory T cells took part in the SARS-CoV-2 response. Whether the second-wave clones peaking on day 37 were SARS-CoV-2 specific was not confirmed. From day 15 to 85, contracting clones showed balanced CD4/CD8 phenotypes, whereas a second wave of clones that expanded from day 15 to 37 leaned towards CD4+. The study covered only a couple of mild cases, and larger cohorts including severe cases with pre-infection samples were considered necessary. Contracting CD4+ clones turned up mainly in the CM and EM memory subsets, whereas EMRA was where CD8+ clones were enriched.

TCRdb names Illumina NovaSeq 6000 as the instrument used. Using 5'RACE with constant-segment primers, TCRalpha and TCRbeta cDNA libraries were constructed, with sample barcodes and unique molecular identifiers added in the process. Trizol reagent was used to extract RNA from every sample. Libraries were amplified in two PCR steps, with a second sample barcode and Illumina TruSeq adapters added in the second step. Libraries were sequenced on an Illumina NovaSeq with 2 x 150 bp paired-end reads. The original pipeline was this. The reads were demultiplexed and collapsed into UMI-guided consensus sequences using migec v1.2.7. Using mixcr v2.1.11, UMI consensuses were aligned to TRA and TRB V and J templates and then assembled into clonotypes. Clonotypes were classified as expanded or contracted when called significant by both edgeR and NoisET, with noise models trained on biological replicates. For edgeR calls, the cutoffs were a false discovery rate-adjusted p below 0.01 and a log2 fold-change threshold of 1. As an exploratory analysis of dynamics, PCA with hierarchical clustering was applied to max-normalized trajectories of the 1000 most abundant clonotypes. Each responding clone was given a CD4 or CD8 phenotype based on the CD4+ and CD8+ repertoires, which had been sequenced separately. TCRdb took the public reads, trimmed them with fastp at Q25, ran MiXCR for clone calling and kept in-frame beta chains. Rows matching on CDR3 protein sequence are summarized as one entry with the most common DNA and genes. V and J calls and clone size were set by TCRdb, not the authors. The sample table lists about 270,000 distinct CDR3 sequences, 15% of them with a count of one. The ten largest clones take up 2% to 2.5% of the sample.

Ficoll-Paque density gradient centrifugation was used to isolate PBMCs. The germline V gene encodes CDR1 SQVTM and CDR2 ANQGSEA. Trimming costs V 7 bases and J 2 bases, and their ends lie 14 bases apart. Including cysteine and phenylalanine, the CDR3 has 13 amino acids. Of all the DNA, just the CDR3 is kept, 39 bases in frame from base 1. This clonotype occurred a few times. This clone's antigen is unknown. The sample holds no much larger clone one base away, and base qualities are not on file. Input material: PBMCs or a T cell subset sorted from them (not recorded which). The rearrangement joined TRBV29-1 to TRBJ1-1; the D gene is perhaps TRBD1, from 6 matching bases. The receptor was derived from an adult woman who had mild COVID-19 (a few samples of this study predate the infection). The sample titles of this study are shuffled in the database, so cell type and time point are left out; the donor was told from shared clones. In nucleotide form, the sequence is TGCAGCGCCGGGACACTGGTCAACACTGAAGCTTTCTTT. Its protein reads: CSAGTLVNTEAFF.